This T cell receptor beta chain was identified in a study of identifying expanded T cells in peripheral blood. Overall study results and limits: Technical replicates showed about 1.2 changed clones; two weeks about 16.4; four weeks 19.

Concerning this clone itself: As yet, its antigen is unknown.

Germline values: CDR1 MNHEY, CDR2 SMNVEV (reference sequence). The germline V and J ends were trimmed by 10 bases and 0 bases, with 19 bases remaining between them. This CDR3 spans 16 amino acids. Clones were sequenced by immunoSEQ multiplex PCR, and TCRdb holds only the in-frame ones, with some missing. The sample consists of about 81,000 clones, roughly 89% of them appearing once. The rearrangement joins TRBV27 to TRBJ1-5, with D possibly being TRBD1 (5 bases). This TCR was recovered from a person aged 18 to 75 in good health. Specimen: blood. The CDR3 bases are TGTGCCACCCAGACAGACGGGGTAAATAGCAATCAGCCCCAGCATTTT. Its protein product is CATQTDGVNSNQPQHF.